This section outlines one T cell receptor beta chain sequence together with its context. The target antigen is unknown. The PCR ran on 60 Vbeta and 13 Jbeta primers. Repertoires were generated with immunoSEQ multiplex PCR, while TCRdb's copy carries only in-frame clones and drops some. Among 50,000 to 60,000 clones listed, around 70% were seen once. This sample is part of a study of cytomegalovirus exposure and HLA in healthy donors. Study-level findings and limits: Researchers reported that three CMV-associated chains were confirmed in vitro as CMV antigen-specific.

Trimming cost V 0 bases and J 7 bases, with 19 bases left between them. There are 17 residues in the CDR3. Germline V lookup: CDR1 SGHVS, CDR2 FQNEAQ. The genes are TRBV7-8 and TRBJ2-1; tentatively, D is TRBD1 (5 bases). The TCR originated in a man younger than 35 in good health and CMV-seronegative. The specimen was PBMCs. Written as DNA, the CDR3 is TGTGCCAGCAGCTTAGCGGGGCCCGTAAGTACCCGTAATGAGCAGTTCTTC. It encodes CASSLAGPVSTRNEQFF.